Included here is one T cell receptor beta chain sequence, with context. Its antigen has not been determined. The input lacks base qualities; no much larger clone sits a single base away. CDR1 and CDR2 were assigned from the germline V gene as SNHLY and FYNNEI. V is cut by 4 bases and J by 2 bases, and the space between the germline ends is 12 bases. The CDR3 starts with the cysteine, ends with the phenylalanine, and has 15 residues. The sequence is cut down to CDR3 DNA, 45 bases in frame from base 1. The data stem from a study of T cell repertoires in ileal Crohn's disease (dated by TCRdb to about 2019). At the level of the whole study: Median disease duration was roughly eight years, and around 35% of patients were identified as active smokers at the time of surgery. All patients had surgery for a complication: stricturing disease in approximately 61% and penetrating disease in around 40%. About half of the patients received postoperative therapy: about a dozen received thiopurines and 18 received anti-TNF agents. The M6 samples were biopsies of the neoterminal ileum collected during postoperative colonoscopy. TCR repertoire analysis was done in about 59 Crohn's disease patients from a prospective multicentre cohort. The study was conducted in parallel with a multicentre cohort built to find predictors of early endoscopic recurrence after ileocolonic resection. A Rutgeerts score above i0 was used to define endoscopic postoperative recurrence. A total of some 170 mucosal samples from around 57 patients were sequenced, collected from several sites on the surgical specimen as well as at postoperative endoscopy. The research as a whole found: A significantly higher proportion of clonal expansions was observed in active smokers at surgery than in non-smokers (roughly 24% vs 19%, p=0.02). Postoperative endoscopy was performed at varying times within the first year after surgery, with a median delay of roughly seven months. Higher high-frequency clone percentages at surgery were associated with endoscopic recurrence; all patients with clonality above 26.8% (18/57) had recurrence. Compared with CD4 T cells, sorted CD8 T cells held more high-frequency clones, which suggests that the mucosal expansions were mostly CD8. Only a subgroup of patients, of unstated size, had mucosal CD4 and CD8 T cells sorted and sequenced.

The time point label for this specimen denotes: neoterminal ileum biopsy at postoperative endoscopy, about 6 months after surgery. Eligible patients were adults with ileal or ileocolonic Crohn's disease who had an indication for ileocolonic resection. Before DNA extraction, whole ileal mucosal biopsies were kept frozen at -80 degrees C. A TRizol-based method was used to extract genomic DNA from the frozen whole biopsies, and the DNA was quantified with a NanoDrop 2000 spectrophotometer. For commercial TCRB immunosequencing, around 500 nanograms of biopsy DNA were submitted for each sample. A two-step, amplification bias-controlled multiplex PCR was used by Adaptive Biotechnology to amplify CDR3 regions from genomic DNA. In the first PCR, primers covered every V and J gene segment, and in the second PCR, barcodes and Illumina adapters were added. CDR3 libraries were sequenced using an Illumina instrument. Under the source paper's analysis protocol: Analysis combined the vendor-provided pipelines with custom analysis of raw data in R/Bioconductor under R version 3.3.0. Clonality, which ranges from 0 to 1, was calculated as the inverse of the normalised Shannon entropy across all productive clones. High-frequency clones were defined as the share of the repertoire taken up by the top 100 clones, keeping only clones that passed a 95% confidence test. The Simpson index measured repertoire diversity, and the Morisita-Horn index measured overlap between samples. In TCRdb, the immuneACCESS table is reduced to in-frame sequences with V and J assigned. These tables do not hold every clone; where another copy was compared, an unresolved V gene accounts for under half, and the others remain unexplained. D and trimming were read from the DNA, whereas the V and J calls and clone size are those reported in that table. The sample table shows 8,500 to 13,000 clones, and more than 80% are seen once. The ten largest account for more than 13% of the sample.

The sample comprised ileal tissue. The sequence links TRBV2 to TRBJ2-1; TRBD1 might be the D gene, on 5 matching bases. This clonotype was sampled from an adult with Crohn's disease. The DNA is as follows: TGTGCCAGCAGTGGATACAGGTCCCCCTACAATGAGCAGTTCTTC. It codes for CASSGYRSPYNEQFF. The entire variable domain, with the stretches around the CDR3 drawn from the reference TRBV2 and TRBJ2-1 proteins, is EPEVTQTPSHQVTQMGQEVILRCVPISNHLYFYWYRQILGQKVEFLVSFYNNEISEKSEIFDDQFSVERPDGSNFTLKIRSTKLEDSAMYFCASSGYRSPYNEQFFGPGTRLTVL.